The present T cell receptor (beta chain) was sequenced within a study of graft-versus-host responses after intestinal transplantation. Study overall: For approximately three years after anti-thymocyte globulin induction, all recipients took tacrolimus and steroids. Study conclusions and caveats: Allograft graft-versus-host to host-versus-graft clonal ratios ran high in patients with graft-donor T cell macrochimerism.

For this clone: Its specificity is unknown.

Clones were sequenced by immunoSEQ multiplex PCR, and TCRdb holds only the in-frame ones, with some missing. The table has 99,000 or so clones, around 90% seen once. The sequencing used unstimulated CD8+ T cells sorted from spleen or lymph node cells, collected before transplant. The TCR was taken from a human donor who was the organ donor for an intestinal transplant.

CDR3 sequence reads: CASRAWTGGGQPQHF. For the CDR3, the DNA is TGTGCCAGCAGAGCTTGGACAGGGGGCGGTCAGCCCCAGCATTTT. The gene calls are TRBV6-1 and TRBJ1-5; the match to TRBD1 covers 11 bases. Germline values: CDR1 MNHNS, CDR2 SASEGT. Trimming cost V 6 bases and J 6 bases; bases outside gene matches: 7. This CDR3 region has 15 residues.